Following are 21 T cell receptor beta chains from one sample sequenced in a study of Ad26.COV2.S vaccination and SARS-CoV-2 variants. The treatment was: about 20 received Ad26.COV2.S at low or high dose, single or two shots; several received placebo; per-sample allocation not given. Samples analyzed were those drawn on day 63 after the first vaccine or placebo injection. The protocol was immunoSEQ multiplex PCR, while the TCRdb copy is restricted to in-frame clones and leaves out a portion. The sample shows roughly 350,000 clones, roughly 90% of them seen only once. Source: peripheral blood, taken in a trial of Ad26.COV2.S vaccine versus placebo. These receptors all come from a person aged 18 to 65 who received the Ad26.COV2.S COVID-19 vaccine or a placebo.

This clone was picked up one time. The CDR3 region has the DNA TGTGCCAGCCGGACAGGGGGCAGTCAGCCCCAGCATTTT. It yields the protein CASRTGGSQPQHF. V is TRBV19 and J is TRBJ1-5, with 11 nucleotides matching TRBD1. Germline CDR1 LNHDA, CDR2 SQIVND (reference sequence). This CDR3 has 13 amino acids. After removal of 9 bases from V and 6 bases from J, the junction contained 4 bases not matched to a gene.

This clone has a count of ten or more. The J gene is TRBJ1-3, the V gene TRBV3-1 (or the pseudogene TRBV3-2); tentatively, D is TRBD1 (5 bases). Trimming shortened V by 4 bases and J by 3 bases, and 10 bases separated the two germline ends. The germline V gene has CDR1 LGHDT and CDR2 YNNKEL (reference sequence). The CDR3 runs 14 residues. The CDR3 here is CASSLTDSGNTIYF. CDR3 nucleotides: TGTGCCAGCAGCCTGACAGATAGTGGAAACACCATATATTTT.

V and J are TRBV7-2 and TRBJ1-4, with D possibly TRBD1 on 5 matching bases. V was pared by 1 base and J by 7 bases, with 16 bases between. Germline CDR1 and CDR2: SGHTA and FQGNSA. The CDR3 is 16 residues long. Here the CDR3 DNA reads TGTGCCAGCAGCTTAGGTGGCCGGGGCCAAGGTGAAAAACTGTTTTTT. This codes for CASSLGGRGQGEKLFF.

This chain's CDR3 is CASSVSQGYEQYF. The CDR3 DNA reads TGTGCCAGCAGCGTATCCCAAGGCTACGAGCAGTACTTC. The genes are TRBV9 and TRBJ2-7; unclear D gene. V was cut by 1 base and J by 3 bases, with 8 bases left in between. Germline CDR1 reads SGDLS; CDR2 reads YYNGEE. CDR3 length: 13 amino acids. Based on the CDR3 plus reference TRBV9 and TRBJ2-7, the full variable domain is DSGVTQTPKHLITATGQRVTLRCSPRSGDLSVYWYQQSLDQGLQFLIQYYNGEERAKGNILERFSAQQFPDLHSELNLSSLELGDSALYFCASSVSQGYEQYFGPGTRLTVT.

This clone is a singleton in its sample. V gene TRBV28 combines with J gene TRBJ2-7; no definite D call. Germline loops: CDR1 MDHEN, CDR2 SYDVKM. The CDR3 loop spans 16 amino acids. Trimming took 2 bases from V and 0 from J, leaving 14 bases between them. CDR3 bases: TGTGCCAGCAGTTTAGGCACGGTTTGGAGCTCCTACGAGCAGTACTTC. It translates to CASSLGTVWSSYEQYF.

The gene calls are TRBV6-5 and TRBJ2-5; D remains unclear. CDR1 and CDR2 (germline): MNHEY, SVGAGI. CDR3 length: 14 amino acids. V lost 3 bases and J 1 base, leaving 9 bases between the germline ends. CDR3 DNA sequence: TGTGCCAGCAGTTATAGGAGAGGCCAAGAGACCCAGTACTTC. Protein sequence: CASSYRRGQETQYF.

This clone appeared a single time. The V gene is TRBV6-2 or TRBV6-3, the J gene TRBJ2-7; 10 positions agree with TRBD1. Per the germline V gene, CDR1 is MNHEY and CDR2 is SVGEGT. With 4 bases clipped from V and 3 bases from J, the junction kept 12 bases outside the gene matches. The CDR3 runs to 17 residues. The CDR3 spells CASSLGRTGGDFYEQYF. DNA for the CDR3: TGTGCCAGCAGTTTGGGTAGGACAGGGGGAGACTTCTACGAGCAGTACTTC.

This clone was picked up one time. The chain uses TRBV28 and TRBJ1-1, with TRBD1 identical over 9 bases. V gave up 4 bases and J gave up 10 bases; unmatched junction bases: 16. Germline-derived CDR1 and CDR2 are MDHEN and SYDVKM. The CDR3 sequence is 16 residues long. CDR3 bases: TGTGCCAGCAGTTGGGACAGGGTCGCCCCGGGGCCCCGAGCTTTCTTT. This gives the protein CASSWDRVAPGPRAFF. Full variable domain (outside the CDR3, taken from reference TRBV28 and TRBJ1-1): DVKVTQSSRYLVKRTGEKVFLECVQDMDHENMFWYRQDPGLGLRLIYFSYDVKMKEKGDIPEGYSVSREKKERFSLILESASTNQTSMYLCASSWDRVAPGPRAFFGQGTRLTVV.

This chain connects TRBV5-1 to TRBJ1-1; D gene uncertain. Per the germline V gene, CDR1 is SGHRS and CDR2 is YFSETQ. With 4 bases removed from V and 0 bases from J, the gap between germline ends came to 16 bases. This CDR3 is built from 16 residues. The CDR3 DNA is TGCGCCAGCAGCCCCGACCCTAGACGGATGAACACTGAAGCTTTCTTT. Its protein is CASSPDPRRMNTEAFF.

The V and J genes are TRBV7-9 and TRBJ2-2; the match to TRBD2 covers 12 bases. Germline V gene data show CDR1 as SEHNR and CDR2 as FQNEAQ (reference sequence). The CDR3 has 19 residues. The trim removed 5 bases at V and 5 bases at J, leaving 15 bases unmatched. The CDR3 nucleotides are TGTGCCAGCAGCCGCCTTGGACGGACTAGCGGGATTGGGACCGGGGAGCTGTTTTTT. Amino acids: CASSRLGRTSGIGTGELFF.

This chain links TRBV28 with TRBJ1-2; 7 bases line up with TRBD1. CDR1 MDHEN and CDR2 SYDVKM come from the germline V gene. This CDR3 has 13 amino acids. V lost 10 bases and J lost 5; bases outside the gene matches: 10. The CDR3 coding sequence is TGTGCCATACCGACCCGGGACAGATATGGCTACACCTTC. It codes for CAIPTRDRYGYTF.

This chain links TRBV27 with TRBJ2-5; D is possibly TRBD1 or TRBD2 (6 bases each). Trimming stripped 0 bases from V and 0 bases from J, with 17 bases between. The length of the CDR3 is 18 residues. The V gene's germline CDR1 is MNHEY and CDR2 SMNVEV (reference sequence). CDR3 DNA: TGTGCCAGCAGTTTATCGTTTCGGGGGCACGAGTACCAAGAGACCCAGTACTTC. Translated: CASSLSFRGHEYQETQYF.

The chain links TRBV7-9 to TRBJ1-1; D not certain. Germline CDR1 is SEHNR and CDR2 is FQNEAQ (reference sequence). The CDR3 runs 14 residues. Trimming stripped 3 bases from V and 0 bases from J, with 8 bases between. CDR3 loop: CASSLRTVNTEAFF. CDR3 coding DNA: TGTGCCAGCAGCTTGAGGACGGTGAACACTGAAGCTTTCTTT.

This sequence joins TRBV28 and TRBJ1-4; D is unclear. Per germline, CDR1 MDHEN and CDR2 SYDVKM. Deletions cut 7 bases from V and 8 bases from J, with 17 bases between. CDR3 length: 14 residues. The CDR3 DNA follows: TGTGCCAGCACCACGGGGAGCCTTAGGGAAAAACTGTTTTTT. Its translation is CASTTGSLREKLFF.

The chain combines TRBV12-3 or TRBV12-4 with TRBJ1-1, with D unresolved. The V end lost 2 bases, the J end lost 0 bases, and 4 bases lay between the germline ends. CDR3 length equals 13 residues. The CDR3 DNA sequence: TGTGCCAGCAGTTTACCGGTGAACACTGAAGCTTTCTTT. Translated, it gives CASSLPVNTEAFF.

V is TRBV12-3 or TRBV12-4 and J is TRBJ2-2, with D possibly TRBD1 on 5 matching bases. The V end was cut by 1 base, the J end by 7 bases, with 7 bases between. This CDR3 spans 13 amino acids. Here the CDR3 reads CASSLGQGGELFF. The CDR3 nucleotides read TGTGCCAGCAGTTTAGGCCAGGGCGGGGAGCTGTTTTTT.

As for this clone: The junction differs from germline at one of its ends, possibly a read error. The chain combines TRBV7-7 with TRBJ2-1; 10 nucleotides match TRBD2. The CDR3 spans 13 residues. CDR1 is SSHAT, CDR2 FNYEAQ, per germline (reference sequence). The CDR3 nucleotides read TGTGCTAGCAGCCAAGAGCGGGGGGGTGAGCAGTTCTTC. It encodes CASSQERGGEQFF.

The chain uses TRBV7-2 and TRBJ2-7; D perhaps matches TRBD1 (6 bases). Germline CDR1 SGHTA, CDR2 FQGNSA. The CDR3 length is 17 residues. The ends were cut back, 1 base at V and 1 base at J, with 17 bases in the middle. This chain's CDR3 is CASSLVAGQTASYEQYF. The CDR3 DNA follows: TGTGCCAGCAGCTTAGTTGCTGGACAGACCGCGTCCTACGAGCAGTACTTC.

V and J are TRBV11-3 and TRBJ2-3; 7 nucleotides line up with TRBD1. The CDR3 consists of 15 residues. Germline CDR1 and CDR2: SGHNT and YENEEA. The J segment lost 0 bases and the V segment lost 2 bases, leaving 2 bases of the junction unmatched. This CDR3 reads CASSLMGQSTDTQYF. CDR3 sequence (DNA): TGTGCCAGCAGCTTAATGGGACAGAGCACAGATACGCAGTATTTT.

This chain connects TRBV19 to TRBJ2-6; D remains unclear. Germline assignment: CDR1 LNHDA and CDR2 SQIVND (reference sequence). This CDR3 contains 15 residues. Trimming removed 2 bases at V and 1 base at J, with 6 bases between. CDR3 amino acids: CASSILESGANVLTF. In DNA form, the CDR3 reads TGTGCCAGTAGTATACTCGAGTCTGGGGCCAACGTCCTGACTTTC.

The chain joins TRBV5-6 to TRBJ2-7; TRBD1 matches 7 bases. V lost 9 bases, J lost 0 bases, and 6 bases stayed unmatched. Germline lookup yields CDR1 SGHDT and CDR2 YYEEEE. This CDR3 spans 13 amino acids. CDR3 loop: CATGTAHSYEQYF. The CDR3 nucleotides read TGTGCCACCGGGACAGCGCACTCCTACGAGCAGTACTTC.